Below, 22 T cell receptor beta chains from the same sample are listed, as sequenced in a study of PD-1 blockade in classical Hodgkin lymphoma. Time point defined: cycle 4 day 1 (C4D1), after 6 weeks of nivolumab. Brentuximab vedotin exposure varied, and every patient relapsed after autologous stem cell transplantation. TCRdb keeps only in-frame clones here, not all; method: immunoSEQ multiplex PCR. The sample carries under 45,000 clones, around 64% recorded once. The sample in question was peripheral blood mononuclear cells (PBMCs), obtained before the fourth cycle of nivolumab. Receptor source: a human donor with classical Hodgkin lymphoma.

This rearrangement joins TRBV30 to TRBJ2-6, with D unclear. CDR3 length equals 13 residues. Germline CDR1 reads GTSNPN; CDR2 reads SVGIG (reference sequence). Trimming pared 5 bases from V and 0 bases from J, leaving 5 bases between. The CDR3 bases are TGTGCCTGGCAGGTCTCTGGGGCCAACGTCCTGACTTTC. Translation gives CAWQVSGANVLTF.

CDR3 DNA: TGTGCCAGCAGACCGCTAGACAGGTTGGATGGCTACACCTTC. Its translation: CASRPLDRLDGYTF. V is TRBV7-8 and J is TRBJ1-2, with D possibly TRBD1 on 6 matching bases. V gave up 6 bases and J gave up 6 bases, with 17 bases separating them. The CDR3 has 14 amino acids. From germline, CDR1 is SGHVS and CDR2 FQNEAQ.

This clone was counted once. This chain links TRBV19 with TRBJ1-6; weak D call: TRBD1 (5 bases). The germline V gene has CDR1 LNHDA and CDR2 SQIVND (reference sequence). The CDR3 runs to 14 residues. Trimming pared 0 bases from V and 7 bases from J, leaving 7 bases between. The CDR3 DNA sequence: TGTGCCAGTAGTATAGAGACAGAAAATTCACCCCTCCACTTT. It translates to CASSIETENSPLHF. Combining the CDR3 with reference TRBV19 and TRBJ1-6 gives the whole variable domain DGGITQSPKYLFRKEGQNVTLSCEQNLNHDAMYWYRQDPGQGLRLIYYSQIVNDFQKGDIAEGYSVSREKKESFPLTVTSAQKNPTAFYLCASSIETENSPLHFGNGTRLTVT.

DNA for the CDR3: TGTGCCAGCAGCTCTCTAGGACTAGCTGGGGAGACCCAGTACTTC. It encodes CASSSLGLAGETQYF. This sequence joins TRBV7-3 and TRBJ2-5, with 8 bases lining up with TRBD2. Germline V gene sequence: CDR1 SGHTA, CDR2 FQGTGA. The V segment lost 4 bases and the J segment 5 bases; nucleotides outside the gene matches: 9. CDR3 length equals 15 residues.

The rearrangement links TRBV10-1 to TRBJ1-1; D remains unclear. Trimming pared 0 bases from V and 7 bases from J, leaving 6 bases between. Germline loops: CDR1 WNHNN, CDR2 SYGVQD (reference sequence). The CDR3 has 12 residues. CDR3 bases: TGCGCCAGCAGTGAGTCGGCGGATGAAGCTTTCTTT. It codes for CASSESADEAFF.

The V and J genes are TRBV11-2 and TRBJ2-3, with unresolved D. Trimming took off 2 bases at V and 1 base at J, with 16 bases between the two ends. Germline CDR1 reads SGHAT; CDR2 reads FQNNGV. This CDR3 spans 17 amino acids. The CDR3 DNA sequence: TGTGCCAGCAGCTTATCTTCCGGTAGTCTGGGCACAGATACGCAGTATTTT. Protein product: CASSLSSGSLGTDTQYF.

The gene calls are TRBV30 and TRBJ2-3; possibly TRBD2 for D (5 bases). From germline, CDR1 is GTSNPN and CDR2 SVGIG (reference sequence). The V and J ends lost 5 bases and 1 base respectively, with 10 bases between them. The CDR3 extends over 13 amino acids. DNA for the CDR3: TGTGCCTGGGAGGGCCTCGGCACAGATACGCAGTATTTT. It translates to CAWEGLGTDTQYF.

This chain connects TRBV4-1 to TRBJ2-7, with 9 positions matching TRBD1. Unmatched junction bases numbered 10, after V lost 4 bases and J lost 3 bases. CDR3 length: 16 amino acids. Per germline, CDR1 MGHRA and CDR2 YSYEKL. CDR3 nucleotide sequence: TGCGCCAGCAGCCGAGGGAGTCGGGACAGGGACTACGAGCAGTACTTC. Translation gives CASSRGSRDRDYEQYF.

This clone is labeled medium-sized. The CDR3 sequence is CASSFYWGQGAEGYTF. CDR3 coding DNA: TGTGCCAGCAGCTTTTATTGGGGACAGGGGGCTGAGGGCTACACCTTC. The gene calls are TRBV7-2 and TRBJ1-2, with 12 positions matching TRBD1. The CDR3 runs to 16 residues. V lost 3 bases to trimming and J lost 8 bases; unmatched junction nucleotides: 10. The germline CDR1 and CDR2 sequences are SGHTA and FQGNSA.

This clone was seen once. Other DNA sequences in the sample encode the same CDR3. The chain recombines TRBV7-9 with TRBJ2-7, with 9 bases fitting TRBD1. The CDR3 extends over 15 amino acids. J lost 4 bases, V lost 3 bases, and 7 bases had no gene match. CDR1 and CDR2 from the germline V gene are SEHNR and FQNEAQ (reference sequence). In DNA, the CDR3 is TGTGCCAGCAGCTTGGGGACAGGGAAAACGTACGAGCAGTACTTC. Protein: CASSLGTGKTYEQYF.

The count of this clone is one. V usage is TRBV5-1 and J usage is TRBJ1-5; D remains unclear. Germline-derived CDR1 and CDR2 are SGHRS and YFSETQ. The CDR3 has 17 amino acids. The V gene lost 0 bases and the J gene lost 0 bases, with 13 bases spanning the gap. The CDR3 nucleotides are TGCGCCAGCAGCTTGGCCCCAACCACGGATAGCAATCAGCCCCAGCATTTT. Its protein product is CASSLAPTTDSNQPQHF.

The rearrangement uses TRBV19 and TRBJ1-1; D is perhaps TRBD1 (5 bases). The CDR3 has 12 amino acids. CDR1 and CDR2 from the germline V gene are LNHDA and SQIVND (reference sequence). Trimming cost V 6 bases and J 5 bases, with 10 bases left between them. This CDR3 reads CASRGVRTEAFF. DNA for the CDR3: TGTGCCAGTAGAGGGGTTAGGACTGAAGCTTTCTTT.

This chain connects TRBV5-1 to TRBJ1-2, with a tentative D call TRBD1 (6 bases). CDR1 and CDR2 from the germline V gene are SGHRS and YFSETQ. Trimming took off 4 bases at V and 2 bases at J, with 12 bases between the two ends. This CDR3 contains 14 residues. The CDR3, as DNA: TGCGCCAGCAGCCCTCGGACAGCCAACTATGGCTACACCTTC. Protein sequence: CASSPRTANYGYTF. The full variable domain, rest sourced from reference TRBV5-1 and TRBJ1-2, is KAGVTQTPRYLIKTRGQQVTLSCSPISGHRSVSWYQQTPGQGLQFLFEYFSETQRNKGNFPGRFSGRQFSNSRSEMNVSTLELGDSALYLCASSPRTANYGYTFGSGTRLTVV.

This chain joins TRBV19 and TRBJ2-7; the D gene could be TRBD1 or TRBD2 (6 bases each). Looked up from germline, CDR1 is LNHDA and CDR2 is SQIVND (reference sequence). With 3 bases removed from V and 4 bases from J, the gap between germline ends came to 10 bases. The CDR3 has 13 amino acids. The CDR3: CASSIGGLYEQYF. The CDR3 DNA is TGTGCCAGTAGTATTGGGGGGCTTTACGAGCAGTACTTC.

The V gene is TRBV19, the J gene TRBJ1-4; D gene uncertain. This CDR3 has 16 amino acids. Germline assignment: CDR1 LNHDA and CDR2 SQIVND (reference sequence). The ends were cut back, 0 bases at V and 8 bases at J, with 16 bases in the middle. As DNA, the CDR3 is TGTGCCAGTAGTATAGATCGAGCGGGGTACAAAGAAAAACTGTTTTTT. Its translation: CASSIDRAGYKEKLFF. Based on the CDR3 plus reference TRBV19 and TRBJ1-4, the full variable domain is DGGITQSPKYLFRKEGQNVTLSCEQNLNHDAMYWYRQDPGQGLRLIYYSQIVNDFQKGDIAEGYSVSREKKESFPLTVTSAQKNPTAFYLCASSIDRAGYKEKLFFGSGTQLSVL.

This clone was counted only a few times. The chain uses TRBV6-5 and TRBJ2-6; D is unclear. The CDR3 contains 13 residues. V lost 7 bases and J lost 1, with 5 bases in between. Germline V gene lookup returns CDR1 MNHEY and CDR2 SVGAGI. The CDR3 nucleotides read TGTGCCAGCATTGGATCTGGGGCCAACGTCCTGACTTTC. The encoded protein is CASIGSGANVLTF.

This clone ranks as medium-sized. The chain uses TRBV11-2 and TRBJ1-3; D is ambiguous. Germline V gives CDR1 SGHAT, CDR2 FQNNGV. With 4 bases removed from V and 0 bases from J, the gap between germline ends came to 16 bases. There are 17 residues in the CDR3. The CDR3, as DNA: TGTGCCAGCAGCTACCATGGAGGGCGCCCCTCTGGAAACACCATATATTTT. Amino acid sequence: CASSYHGGRPSGNTIYF.

This chain uses TRBV30 with TRBJ1-4; D may be TRBD1 (6 bases). V dropped 6 bases and J dropped 7 bases, with 18 bases sitting between them. Germline V gives CDR1 GTSNPN, CDR2 SVGIG (reference sequence). The length of the CDR3 is 14 residues. CDR3 sequence: CACDRQVLSEKLFF. The CDR3 DNA is TGTGCCTGCGACCGACAGGTCTTAAGTGAAAAACTGTTTTTT.

This clone came up many times. The chain links TRBV28 to TRBJ1-1, with D maybe TRBD1 (5 bases). The CDR3 extends over 15 amino acids. V lost 3 bases to trimming and J lost 1 base, with 12 bases between them. The germline V gene encodes CDR1 MDHEN and CDR2 SYDVKM. The CDR3 DNA reads as TGTGCCAGCAGTTTGTGGGCCAGGGCGAACACTGAAGCTTTCTTT. Amino acids: CASSLWARANTEAFF.

The J gene is TRBJ1-5, the V gene TRBV19; 7 nucleotides match TRBD1. CDR1 is LNHDA and CDR2 is SQIVND in the germline V gene (reference sequence). V was pared by 5 bases and J by 7 bases, with 11 bases of the junction left unmatched. The CDR3 has 15 residues. The CDR3 DNA reads as TGTGCCAGTAGTCTCCCCAGGGGGGCCGGCCAGCCCCAGCATTTT. Its protein product is CASSLPRGAGQPQHF.

The rearrangement uses TRBV7-8 and TRBJ2-5; 10 bases align to TRBD2. The germline CDR1 and CDR2 sequences are SGHVS and FQNEAQ. The CDR3 is 15 residues long. V lost 5 bases to trimming and J lost 0 bases; unmatched junction nucleotides: 3. CDR3 DNA sequence: TGTGCCAGCAGCCTGACTAGCGGGTACCAAGAGACCCAGTACTTC. This codes for CASSLTSGYQETQYF. Using reference TRBV7-8 and TRBJ2-5 for the parts outside the CDR3, the full variable domain is GAGVSQSPRYKVAKRGQDVALRCDPISGHVSLFWYQQALGQGPEFLTYFQNEAQLDKSGLPSDRFFAERPEGSVSTLKIQRTQQEDSAVYLCASSLTSGYQETQYFGPGTRLLVL.

This chain links TRBV7-2 with TRBJ2-7; 8 nucleotides align to TRBD1. The CDR3 length is 15 residues. Trimming cost V 1 base and J 4 bases; bases outside gene matches: 6. CDR1 is SGHTA, CDR2 FQGNSA, per germline. CDR3 sequence: CASSLVAGGQYEQYF. The DNA for the CDR3 is TGTGCCAGCAGCTTAGTGGCAGGGGGCCAGTACGAGCAGTACTTC. The full variable domain, with the rest looked up from reference TRBV7-2 and TRBJ2-7, is GAGVSQSPSNKVTEKGKDVELRCDPISGHTALYWYRQSLGQGLEFLIYFQGNSAPDKSGLPSDRFSAERTGGSVSTLTIQRTQQEDSAVYLCASSLVAGGQYEQYFGPGTRLTVT.